This T cell receptor (beta chain) originates from a study of control samples from healthy donors and cancer patients. CDR1 GTSNPN and CDR2 SVGIG come from the germline V gene (reference sequence). The CDR3 consists of 12 residues. V was trimmed by 3 bases and J by 5 bases, leaving 10 bases between them. Sequenced by immunoSEQ multiplex PCR; TCRdb stores in-frame clones only, minus some. Of some 120,000 clones in the sample, roughly nine tenths were seen once. The sequencing input was PBMCs. The sequence came from a woman aged 45-65 years with colorectal cancer. V gene TRBV30 combines with J gene TRBJ1-2, with D maybe TRBD1 (5 bases). CDR3 coding DNA: TGTGCCTGGAGCCCCAAGGGGTATGGCTACACCTTC. Translated, it gives CAWSPKGYGYTF.